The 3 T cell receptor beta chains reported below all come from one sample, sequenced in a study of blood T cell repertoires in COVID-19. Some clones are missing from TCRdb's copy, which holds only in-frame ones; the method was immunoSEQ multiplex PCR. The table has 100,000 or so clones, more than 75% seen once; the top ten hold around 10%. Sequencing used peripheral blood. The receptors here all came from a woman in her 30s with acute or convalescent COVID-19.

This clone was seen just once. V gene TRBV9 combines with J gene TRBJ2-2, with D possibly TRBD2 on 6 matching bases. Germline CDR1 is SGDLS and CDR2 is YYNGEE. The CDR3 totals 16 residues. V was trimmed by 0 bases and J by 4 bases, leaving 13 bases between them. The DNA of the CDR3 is TGTGCCAGCAGCGTAGGTTATAGGGGAGGCACCGGGGAGCTGTTTTTT. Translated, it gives CASSVGYRGGTGELFF.

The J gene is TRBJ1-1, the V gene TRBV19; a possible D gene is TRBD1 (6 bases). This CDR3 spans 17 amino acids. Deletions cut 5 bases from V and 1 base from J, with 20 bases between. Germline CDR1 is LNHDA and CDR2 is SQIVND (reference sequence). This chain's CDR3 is CASSPPPGGTRNTEAFF. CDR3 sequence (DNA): TGTGCCAGTAGTCCTCCTCCGGGGGGCACAAGGAACACTGAAGCTTTCTTT.

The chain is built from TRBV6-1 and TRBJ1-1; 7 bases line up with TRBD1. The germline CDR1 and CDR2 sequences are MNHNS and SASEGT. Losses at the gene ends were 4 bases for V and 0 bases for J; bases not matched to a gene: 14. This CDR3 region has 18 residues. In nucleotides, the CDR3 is TGTGCCAGCAGTGTTGACTTCCCAGGGGGTCGGGTGAACACTGAAGCTTTCTTT. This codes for CASSVDFPGGRVNTEAFF.